This entry lists 5 T cell receptor beta chains sequenced from one sample in a study of lymphopenia after photon versus proton radiotherapy. Here immunoSEQ multiplex PCR was the method, and the copy in TCRdb shows in-frame clones only, minus some. The sample consists of about 68,000 clones, approximately 91% of them appearing once. Material: peripheral blood, obtained from a patient treated with photon-based radiotherapy. The receptor set was obtained from a woman aged 70-85 years with pancreatic cancer.

The chain employs TRBV11-1 and TRBJ2-2; 8 nucleotides line up with TRBD2. CDR3 length: 18 amino acids. V was pared by 1 base and J by 6 bases, with 13 bases of the junction left unmatched. Germline V gives CDR1 SGHAT, CDR2 FQDESV (reference sequence). The CDR3 region is CASSLVRAGDGSAGELFF. CDR3 in DNA: TGTGCCAGCAGCTTAGTAAGAGCGGGAGATGGATCCGCCGGGGAGCTGTTTTTT.

V usage is TRBV7-2 and J usage is TRBJ2-7, with 7 bases lining up with TRBD2. Trimming cost V 5 bases and J 4 bases; bases outside gene matches: 11. Germline lookup yields CDR1 SGHTA and CDR2 FQGNSA. The CDR3 runs to 15 residues. Here the CDR3 reads CASSPRFSGLYEQYF. CDR3 DNA sequence: TGTGCCAGCAGCCCAAGATTTAGCGGGCTTTACGAGCAGTACTTC.

This chain connects TRBV4-1 to TRBJ1-5, with TRBD1 matching 9 bases. Germline CDR1 reads MGHRA; CDR2 reads YSYEKL. This CDR3 comprises 15 residues. V was clipped by 1 base and J by 8 bases; unmatched bases: 6. The CDR3 protein is CASSQGTGALEPQHF. Written as DNA, the CDR3 is TGCGCCAGCAGCCAAGGGACAGGGGCTTTGGAGCCCCAGCATTTT.

This clone was seen once. J is TRBJ2-1 and V is TRBV25-1, with D possibly being TRBD1 or TRBD2 (6 bases each). Germline V lookup: CDR1 MGHDK, CDR2 SYGVNS. The V gene lost 6 bases and the J gene lost 10 bases, with 22 bases spanning the gap. The CDR3 consists of 15 residues. The CDR3: CASSRGQGGTREQFF. For the CDR3, the DNA is TGTGCCAGCAGCAGAGGACAAGGGGGGACGAGGGAGCAGTTCTTC.

The chain is built from TRBV19 and TRBJ1-1, with D hard to call. Germline V gives CDR1 LNHDA, CDR2 SQIVND (reference sequence). The CDR3 length is 11 residues. Deletions cut 6 bases from V and 6 bases from J, with 8 bases between. Here the CDR3 reads CASSLDSEAFF. CDR3 nucleotide sequence: TGTGCCAGTAGCCTAGATTCTGAAGCTTTCTTT.